A selection of T cell receptor beta chains follows, all from one sample in a study of immune evolution from preneoplasia to lung adenocarcinoma. Method: immunoSEQ multiplex PCR; TCRdb's copy keeps in-frame clones and lacks some. The sample consists of fewer than 6,000 clones, 85% of them appearing once. The material sequenced was FFPE invasive lung adenocarcinoma tissue. All receptors derive from a person between 50 and 60 years old with lung adenocarcinoma. Both conserved end residues are part of each CDR3.

CDR3 length,V gene,CDR3 protein
16,TRBV9,CASSVSLDRINQPQHF
11,TRBV28,CASSLRLEPFF
15,TRBV5-6,CASGTIGAEPYEQYF
14,TRBV5-1,CASSRAGTTDTQYF
14,TRBV6-6,CASTLARNTDTQYF
16,TRBV15,CATSRRTGVVDQPQHF
18,TRBV4-3,CASSQDPAGVERAVKLFF
15,TRBV28,CASSSGTGDYNEQFF
15,TRBV27,CASSPNPGVVQPQHF
12,TRBV30,CAWSVQDQPQHF
14,TRBV18,CASSRDNLRETQYF
13,TRBV19,CASSIGRNTEAFF
16,TRBV5-8,CASSLGTFSGANVLTF
13,TRBV5-8,CASSLGVNTEAFF
16,TRBV19,CASSRMGQGAGQPQHF
18,TRBV7-2,CASSLAKTVWQGDKGYTF
11,TRBV13,CASSLGQGQYF
16,TRBV19,CASSTFGRAGNEKLFF
16,TRBV18,CASSELAGALADTQYF
13,TRBV5-1,CASRISTNEKLFF
14,TRBV30,CAQKPRGRINEQFF
15,TRBV28,CASSSKTSGTLGYTF
13,TRBV28,CASSGTGRNGYTF
16,TRBV28,CASSPMDRVGQETQYF
12,TRBV28,CASSLFVGELFF
16,TRBV6-6,CASSFTGTGDNYGYTF
14,TRBV7-2,CASSFPGIYNEQFF
16,TRBV6-6,CASSYGPTGGLNEQYF
14,TRBV11-2,CASSLPTSYNEQFF
11,TRBV30,CAWSVNTEAFF
15,TRBV5-1,CASSLGDRWQETQYF
16,TRBV18,CASSPRRQGFSEKLFF
11,TRBV28,CASTVTDEQFF
15,TRBV10-2,CATEYILAGGNEQFF
11,TRBV20-1,CSARDSYEQYF
11,TRBV28,CASGMNYGYTF
11,TRBV29-1,CSVISNYGYTF
12,TRBV27,CASSLRGGELFF
16,TRBV30,CAWSVLGGLVQETQYF
11,TRBV6-1,CASSEELWQYF
13,TRBV29-1,CSVGGGGNQPQHF